These T cell receptor beta chains were read from a single sample in a study of shared clonotypes between healthy human individuals. The data were produced by immunoSEQ multiplex PCR, yet TCRdb's version contains in-frame clones alone and is incomplete. Here the sample spans millions of clones, about 95% being singletons. The sample consisted of naive CD8+ T cells sorted from blood. The receptors shown here come from a man aged 18 to 29 in good health. Each CDR3 is given with its conserved first and last residue. The D gene is left open where the match is weak. A clone size is listed for some rows: how often the clone was seen (once, few, many), or a class if it is expanded.

abundance	len	v_gene	j_gene	d_gene	CDR3nt	CDR3aa
.	14	TRBV15	TRBJ1-5	.	TGTGCCACCAGCAGTAGGAGGGGCAATCAGCCCCAGCATTTT	CATSSRRGNQPQHF
.	18	TRBV14	TRBJ2-5	.	TGTGCCAGCAGCCAACTGAACGATTACAGGGCGCGGGTTGAGACCCAGTACTTC	CASSQLNDYRARVETQYF
once	14	TRBV19	TRBJ2-7	TRBD2	TGTGCCAGTAGTGCTTCCGGGGGGGCTTACGAGCAGTACTTC	CASSASGGAYEQYF
.	15	TRBV5-6	TRBJ2-2	TRBD2	TGTGCCAGCAGCCTTAGCGGGAGCTGGACCGGGGAGCTGTTTTTT	CASSLSGSWTGELFF
.	15	TRBV4-3	TRBJ1-2	.	TGCGCCAGCAGCCAAGGAATACAGTCTAACTATGGCTACACCTTC	CASSQGIQSNYGYTF
.	15	TRBV5-1	TRBJ2-7	.	TGCGCCAGCAGCTTGGAAGAGAGGAACTCCTACGAGCAGTACTTC	CASSLEERNSYEQYF
.	14	TRBV6-5	TRBJ2-2	TRBD1	TGTGCCAGCACTCTGACAGGGGAGTCCGGGGAGCTGTTTTTT	CASTLTGESGELFF
.	14	TRBV28	TRBJ1-1	.	TGTGCCAGTTCCCCGAGGGGAAGAGGGACTGAAGCTTTCTTT	CASSPRGRGTEAFF
.	14	TRBV5-4	TRBJ1-1	.	TGTGCCAGCAGCTTTAAGGGCGGGGCATCGGAAGCTTTCTTT	CASSFKGGASEAFF
.	15	TRBV9	TRBJ2-7	TRBD2	TGTGCCAGCAGCGTAGGGCTAGCGGAATCCTACGAGCAGTACTTC	CASSVGLAESYEQYF
once	15	TRBV7-9	TRBJ2-3	.	TGTGCCAGCAGCCCACTAGGTACTAGCACAGATACGCAGTATTTT	CASSPLGTSTDTQYF
.	14	TRBV21-1	TRBJ2-7	.	TGTGCCAGCAGCAAATATGGGGGGGCCTACGAGCAGTACTTC	CASSKYGGAYEQYF
.	15	TRBV28	TRBJ1-6	.	TGTGCCAGCAGTTTGTTTCAGGGAAATAATTCACCCCTCCACTTT	CASSLFQGNNSPLHF
.	15	TRBV11-2	TRBJ2-5	.	TGTGCCAGCAGCTTGGGGGTGTCGGTCCAAGAGACCCAGTACTTC	CASSLGVSVQETQYF
once	16	TRBV5-4	TRBJ2-3	TRBD2	TGTGCCAGCAGCTCCCGGACTAGCGTTAGCACAGATACGCAGTATTTT	CASSSRTSVSTDTQYF
.	11	TRBV7-9	TRBJ1-1	.	TGTGCCAGCAGCGGGAGTTCTGAAGCTTTCTTT	CASSGSSEAFF
once	13	TRBV5-6	TRBJ2-2	.	TGTGCCAGCAGCCCTATCTACACCGGGGAGCTGTTTTTT	CASSPIYTGELFF